This is a list of T cell receptor beta chains from one sample in a study of technical replicates of blood from a few donors. Clones were read by immunoSEQ multiplex PCR, and TCRdb kept only the in-frame ones, dropping some. This sample carries 80,000 to 100,000 clones, approximately 96% of them seen once, and the ten largest clones take 0.3% to 0.45%. Sequencing was performed on T cells isolated from PBMCs. All receptors come from a human donor in good health. Both conserved end residues are part of each CDR3. The D gene is left open where the match is weak. Some rows mark clone size as missing; the rest say once, few, many or name a class of expanded clone.

size,J,D,V,length,CDR3,DNA
NA,TRBJ1-2,NA,TRBV5-4,14,CASRPGTLNYGYTF,TGTGCCAGCAGGCCCGGGACACTTAACTATGGCTACACCTTC
NA,TRBJ1-5,NA,TRBV19,13,CASSVNRDQPQHF,TGTGCCAGTAGTGTCAACAGGGATCAGCCCCAGCATTTT
NA,TRBJ2-7,NA,TRBV6-5,14,CASNQRRVTYEQYF,TGTGCCAGCAACCAGCGGAGGGTGACCTACGAGCAGTACTTC
NA,TRBJ1-2,NA,TRBV11-2,15,CASSLEFTGSDGYTF,TGTGCCAGCAGCTTAGAATTTACAGGGTCTGATGGCTACACCTTC
NA,TRBJ1-1,NA,TRBV27,13,CASSLLGGTEAFF,TGTGCCAGCAGTTTATTAGGGGGCACTGAAGCTTTCTTT
NA,TRBJ2-2,NA,TRBV4-3,17,CASSQASGGKNTGELFF,TGCGCCAGCAGCCAAGCTTCAGGCGGGAAGAACACCGGGGAGCTGTTTTTT
once,TRBJ2-2,NA,TRBV27,15,CASSPRIIHTGELFF,TGTGCCAGCAGTCCGCGAATAATACACACCGGGGAGCTGTTTTTT
NA,TRBJ2-1,TRBD2,TRBV7-3,16,CASSLRAGGADNEQFF,TGTGCCAGCAGCTTAAGGGCGGGGGGGGCTGACAATGAGCAGTTCTTC
NA,TRBJ2-6,TRBD1,TRBV2,17,CASSSGTDFSGANVLTF,TGTGCCAGCAGTTCCGGGACAGACTTCTCTGGGGCCAACGTCCTGACTTTC
NA,TRBJ2-1,TRBD2,TRBV5-1,14,CASSLQTSSNEQFF,TGCGCCAGCAGCCTACAGACTAGCAGTAATGAGCAGTTCTTC
NA,TRBJ2-7,TRBD2,TRBV7-6,14,CASTLAGESYEQYF,TGTGCCAGCACATTAGCGGGAGAGAGCTACGAGCAGTACTTC
NA,TRBJ2-5,NA,TRBV19,12,CASGRHQETQYF,TGTGCCAGTGGGAGGCACCAAGAGACCCAGTACTTC
NA,TRBJ2-2,TRBD2,TRBV27,15,CASSLERGYTGELFF,TGTGCCAGCAGTTTAGAGCGGGGGTACACCGGGGAGCTGTTTTTT
NA,TRBJ2-1,TRBD1,TRBV5-1,14,CASSVTGDYNEQFF,TGCGCCAGCAGCGTTACAGGGGATTACAATGAGCAGTTCTTC
NA,TRBJ2-7,TRBD1,TRBV28,15,CASSLSGTGSKEQYF,TGTGCCAGCAGTCTTTCCGGGACAGGGTCGAAAGAGCAGTACTTC
NA,TRBJ2-2,NA,TRBV9,15,CASSVARGNTGELFF,TGTGCCAGCAGCGTAGCTAGAGGGAATACCGGGGAGCTGTTTTTT
NA,TRBJ1-4,TRBD1,TRBV10-2,14,CASSGGTGNEKLFF,TGCGCCAGCAGTGGGGGGACAGGGAATGAAAAACTGTTTTTT
NA,TRBJ1-2,NA,TRBV5-4,13,CASALGQGTGYTF,TGTGCCAGCGCCCTAGGTCAGGGTACGGGCTACACCTTC